Below, 3 T cell receptor beta chains from the same sample are listed, as sequenced in a study of shared clonotypes between healthy human individuals. The table came from immunoSEQ multiplex PCR; TCRdb's copy has only in-frame clones and leaves some out. The profile shows some 240,000 clones, 50% to 75% of them singletons. Sequenced material: memory CD4+ T cells sorted from blood. Subset: CD45RA-negative fraction. These receptors all stem from a man in his thirties or forties in good health.

This clone was recorded only once. This chain uses TRBV6-1 with TRBJ2-1, with 7 bases that match TRBD2. Trimming at V came to 5 bases and at J to 3 bases, leaving 7 bases not matched to a gene. Germline CDR1 reads MNHNS; CDR2 reads SASEGT. This CDR3 spans 15 amino acids. The CDR3: CASSLTSGIYNEQFF. CDR3 in DNA: TGTGCCAGCAGTCTTACGAGCGGGATCTACAATGAGCAGTTCTTC.

Only a few counts were recorded for this clone. The DNA for the CDR3 is TGTGCCAGCAGTGAAGCGCCCAGCGGGAGGGCCGTCGGGGAGCTGTTTTTT. This codes for CASSEAPSGRAVGELFF. This chain uses TRBV2 with TRBJ2-2, with 10 bases that match TRBD2. With V trimmed by 0 bases and J by 7 bases, 8 bases remained unmatched. Germline loops: CDR1 SNHLY, CDR2 FYNNEI. The CDR3 runs 17 residues.

This clone was counted only a few times. The chain links TRBV11-3 to TRBJ2-2; D remains unclear. Trimming stripped 4 bases from V and 2 bases from J, with 20 bases between. CDR3 length: 18 amino acids. Looked up from germline, CDR1 is SGHNT and CDR2 is YENEEA. The CDR3 protein is CASSSPQRWQENTGELFF. The CDR3 DNA is TGTGCCAGCAGCTCTCCTCAAAGGTGGCAGGAAAACACCGGGGAGCTGTTTTTT.